This T cell receptor (beta chain) was recovered during a study of CD8+ T cells in alopecia areata. Study as a whole: A regimen of oral tofacitinib, 5 to 10 mg twice daily, was given to treated patients.

Extracted RNA was reverse transcribed, and the resulting cDNA served as sequencing template. Only in-frame clones appear in the TCRdb table, and some are missing; sequencing was by immunoSEQ multiplex PCR. The repertoire consists of about 150,000 clones, with 87% occurring once and the leading ten covering roughly 16%. General study points: Patients showed less clear TCR sequence sharing than mice, possibly partly because of HLA diversity. Normal skin contains resident alphabeta T cells, and these are also sequenced in scalp samples.

This clone was observed once. The antigen remains undetermined. CDR1 is SGHVS and CDR2 is FQNEAQ in the germline V gene. The trim removed 1 base at V and 5 bases at J, leaving 9 bases unmatched. This CDR3 contains 16 residues. Peripheral blood, together with lesional scalp punch biopsies, was collected from alopecia areata patients. The receptor was derived from a human donor with alopecia areata. The genes are TRBV7-8 and TRBJ2-7; 9 bases are a match to TRBD2. The source was CD8+ T cells sorted from blood, collected at week 0. The chain's CDR3 is CASSLVAREGLDEQYF. CDR3 DNA sequence: TGTGCCAGCAGCTTAGTTGCGCGGGAGGGCCTCGACGAGCAGTACTTC.